This is a list of T cell receptor beta chains from one sample in a study of control samples from healthy donors and cancer patients. Repertoires were generated with immunoSEQ multiplex PCR, while TCRdb's copy carries only in-frame clones and drops some. Among about 170,000 clones listed, 85% to 95% were seen once. The sequenced sample consisted of blood. These receptors were taken from an older woman in good health. Each CDR3 is given with its conserved first and last residue. A clone size is listed for some rows: how often the clone was seen (once, few, many), or a class if it is expanded.

size	J	V	CDR3
.	TRBJ2-7	TRBV9	CASSAVEGSDEQYF
.	TRBJ2-7	TRBV7-9	CASSLVGTGDEQYF
.	TRBJ1-4	TRBV7-8	CASSSRTGGGEKLFF
.	TRBJ1-2	TRBV7-2	CASSLGASLSNYGYTF
.	TRBJ2-2	TRBV4-3	CASSPLPRGGNTGELFF
.	TRBJ1-2	TRBV3-1/TRBV3-2	CASSQAGTSGYTF
.	TRBJ2-1	TRBV4-1	CASSQPTGIDEQFF
.	TRBJ1-5	TRBV25-1	CASSEGTKGSQPQHF
.	TRBJ2-7	TRBV19	CATSMGLSYEQYF
once	TRBJ2-5	TRBV15	CATSRGQRIPETQYF
.	TRBJ2-7	TRBV5-1	CASSLGRSPGPNEQYF
.	TRBJ1-1	TRBV7-9	CASSFWTTVNTEAFF
.	TRBJ2-7	TRBV10-1	CASSGGALDSYEQYF
.	TRBJ1-1	TRBV5-1	CASSFWDSNTEAFF
.	TRBJ1-1	TRBV29-1	CSVGRDRGAMGAFF
.	TRBJ2-3	TRBV11-1	CASSSDRGRLDTQYF
.	TRBJ2-7	TRBV2	CASSVAGPYEQYF
.	TRBJ1-3	TRBV6-5	CASSLSGEAGNTIYF
.	TRBJ1-5	TRBV6-2/TRBV6-3	CASSPGAHLAPQHF
.	TRBJ2-7	TRBV3-1/TRBV3-2	CASSQGAEQYF
.	TRBJ2-1	TRBV5-1	CASSLAQTRDSAYNEQFF
.	TRBJ1-5	TRBV15	CATSRPRDRNRNQPQHF
.	TRBJ1-1	TRBV9	CASSVGQGNTEAFF
.	TRBJ1-1	TRBV7-9	CASSWGSQGRTEAFF
.	TRBJ1-1	TRBV12-3/TRBV12-4	CASSFRGQQAFF
.	TRBJ2-7	TRBV3-1/TRBV3-2	CASSQHSGAEQYF
once	TRBJ2-7	TRBV2	CASIWERTSSYEQYF
.	TRBJ1-2	TRBV5-5	CASSLDATYYGYTF
.	TRBJ1-6	TRBV18	CASSPRGGDSPLHF
.	TRBJ1-3	TRBV6-5	CASSYSSGAGNTIYF
.	TRBJ2-3	TRBV5-1	CASSYGQGPSTDTQYF
.	TRBJ2-7	TRBV11-2	CASRGGPYEQYF
.	TRBJ2-7	TRBV7-2	CASSTRGLASGGSEQYF
.	TRBJ2-3	TRBV4-3	CASSRDRGRVDTQYF
.	TRBJ2-7	TRBV4-3	CASSQGEGGSSYEQYF
.	TRBJ2-3	TRBV2	CASIPSGEYTDTQYF
.	TRBJ1-5	TRBV7-9	CASSLGRAGSSNQPQHF
.	TRBJ1-3	TRBV4-1	CASSHIFRDNSGNTIYF
.	TRBJ2-5	TRBV27	CASSDTVLKETQYF
.	TRBJ1-4	TRBV7-8	CASSSTGPNEKLFF
.	TRBJ2-7	TRBV4-2	CASSQEFGGYEQYF
.	TRBJ1-2	TRBV19	CASRNPGGSNYGYTF
.	TRBJ1-2	TRBV9	CASSPSSALEYGYTF
.	TRBJ1-5	TRBV7-9	CASSLDHGKSRSNQPQHF
.	TRBJ2-7	TRBV12-3/TRBV12-4	CASRRDRVDEQYF
.	TRBJ1-2	TRBV18	CASSLSRDGNYGYTF
.	TRBJ1-1	TRBV2	CASRDRQVIGEAFF
.	TRBJ2-1	TRBV6-5	CASKVNNEQFF
.	TRBJ2-7	TRBV7-2	CASSFIRDSYEQYF
.	TRBJ1-6	TRBV6-5	CASSKTGPAPLHF
.	TRBJ1-2	TRBV30	CAWSPTEVYGYTF
.	TRBJ1-6	TRBV2	CASSLGQGSSPLHF
.	TRBJ1-1	TRBV15	CATSRDTAEAFF
.	TRBJ2-3	TRBV7-2	CASSLIIGVVTQYF
.	TRBJ2-4	TRBV6-2/TRBV6-3	CASSNRELGAKNIQYF